Below are 30 T cell receptor beta chains sequenced from a single sample in a study of CD8 T cells in ankylosing spondylitis. TCRdb called the 5' RACE reads again in MiXCR, with one record for every CDR3 protein. Among 200,000 to 250,000 distinct CDR3 sequences listed, approximately 7.6% were seen once. Sequencing was done on a sample of blood, either unsorted or a sorted T cell fraction (not recorded which). The source is a female donor with ankylosing spondylitis or in good health (not recorded which).

The sample holds many counts of this clonotype. The chain combines TRBV20-1 with TRBJ2-5, with a tentative D call TRBD2 (6 bases). V lost 0 bases, J lost 4 bases, and 15 bases lay in between. The CDR3 is 15 residues long. Germline V gene data show CDR1 as DFQATT and CDR2 as SNEGSKA (reference sequence). The chain's CDR3 is CSARDGGGAGETQYF. CDR3 bases: TGCAGTGCTAGAGATGGAGGAGGGGCAGGAGAGACCCAGTACTTC.

This clonotype was seen more than once but under ten times. A read error may explain this, as a much larger clone is one base away. The chain has TRBV7-3 and TRBJ2-1; 13 bases agree with TRBD2. The germline CDR1 and CDR2 sequences are SGHTA and FQGTGA. V shed 5 bases, J shed 5 bases, and the junction held 3 bases outside the gene matches. This CDR3 region has 15 residues. The CDR3 bases are TGTGCCAGCAGCCCGACTAGCGGGGGGAACAATGAGCAGTTCTTC. Translation gives CASSPTSGGNNEQFF.

The chain carries TRBV4-3 and TRBJ2-3; D remains unclear. CDR3 size: 16 residues. From germline, CDR1 is LGHNA and CDR2 YSLEER. Trimming took off 3 bases at V and 3 bases at J, with 16 bases between the two ends. Here the CDR3 DNA reads TGCGCCAGCAGCCAGAAAGCCGCACCTTTGACAGATACGCAGTATTTT. Translating gives CASSQKAAPLTDTQYF.

This clonotype was seen repeatedly, ten times or more. This rearrangement joins TRBV7-8 to TRBJ2-4, with D tentatively TRBD1 (6 bases). Germline CDR1 and CDR2: SGHVS and FQNEAQ. This CDR3 spans 16 amino acids. Trimming shortened V by 5 bases and J by 4 bases, and 18 bases separated the two germline ends. CDR3 coding DNA: TGTGCCAGCAGCCAGGGGTCGTGGCAGCTAAAAAACATTCAGTACTTC. As protein: CASSQGSWQLKNIQYF.

This clonotype was seen repeatedly, ten times or more. The chain carries TRBV6-4 and TRBJ2-1, with a tentative D call TRBD2 (6 bases). Trimming pared 5 bases from V and 0 bases from J, leaving 14 bases between. From germline, CDR1 is MRHNA and CDR2 SNTAGT. The CDR3 has 16 residues. The CDR3 DNA follows: TGTGCCAGCAGTTACCTTGGGGGGAGCTCCTACAATGAGCAGTTCTTC. Its translation is CASSYLGGSSYNEQFF.

This clonotype was recorded many times. The genes are TRBV7-2 and TRBJ2-3; D remains ambiguous. Germline V lookup: CDR1 SGHTA, CDR2 FQGNSA. V gave up 0 bases and J gave up 6 bases, with 4 bases separating them. This CDR3 is 12 amino acids long. CDR3 residues: CASSLAWDTQYF. CDR3 nucleotides: TGTGCCAGCAGCTTAGCCTGGGATACGCAGTATTTT.

This clonotype was recorded many times. The chain has TRBV12-3 or TRBV12-4 and TRBJ1-5; TRBD1 matches 9 bases. V shed 4 bases, J shed 2 bases, and the junction held 0 bases outside the gene matches. The CDR3 length is 14 residues. Written as DNA, the CDR3 is TGTGCCAGCAGTTGGACAGGGGGCAATCAGCCCCAGCATTTT. Its protein is CASSWTGGNQPQHF.

This clonotype was detected many times. The genes are TRBV18 and TRBJ2-7; D remains ambiguous. Germline CDR1 and CDR2: KGHSH and LQKENI. V was cut by 3 bases and J by 4 bases, with 7 bases left in between. CDR3 size: 12 residues. The CDR3 spells CASSPNFYEQYF. CDR3 sequence (DNA): TGTGCCAGCTCACCGAACTTTTACGAGCAGTACTTC. The variable domain in full, completed from reference TRBV18 and TRBJ2-7, reads NAGVMQNPRHLVRRRGQEARLRCSPMKGHSHVYWYRQLPEEGLKFMVYLQKENIIDESGMPKERFSAEFPKEGPSILRIQQVVRGDSAAYFCASSPNFYEQYFGPGTRLTVT.

This clonotype was counted between two and nine times. The J gene is TRBJ2-1, the V gene TRBV11-1; D may be TRBD2 (6 bases). Trimming left V 6 bases short and J 6 bases short, with 27 bases between. Germline lookup yields CDR1 SGHAT and CDR2 FQDESV (reference sequence). The CDR3 is 18 amino acids. In DNA form, the CDR3 reads TGTGCCAGCAGGACCCTCCCCCAGCGGGCCTCCTGGAGCAATGAGCAGTTCTTC. Residues: CASRTLPQRASWSNEQFF.

This clonotype was observed at least ten times. The V call is TRBV12-3 or TRBV12-4, the J call TRBJ2-5, with no clear D. V was shortened by 5 bases and J by 5 bases, with 27 bases between the two germline ends. The CDR3 consists of 18 residues. This CDR3 reads CASSPLISFNPSRETQYF. The CDR3 bases are TGTGCCAGCAGTCCCCTAATTTCCTTTAATCCTAGTCGGGAGACCCAGTACTTC.

This clonotype has at least ten counts. The chain couples TRBV20-1 to TRBJ1-1; 10 bases are a match to TRBD1. The CDR3 covers 14 residues. V shed 1 base, J shed 5 bases, and the junction held 4 bases outside the gene matches. Germline V gives CDR1 DFQATT, CDR2 SNEGSKA (reference sequence). DNA for the CDR3: TGCAGTGCTAGAGTGGACAGGGGGGGAACTGAAGCTTTCTTT. This encodes CSARVDRGGTEAFF.

Concerning this clonotype itself: A much larger clone lies one base from this, so it may be a read error. The V and J genes are TRBV4-2 and TRBJ1-1, with D unresolved. Germline assignment: CDR1 LGHNA and CDR2 YNFKEQ. The CDR3 runs 15 residues. V was shortened by 0 bases and J by 1 base, with 9 bases between the two germline ends. The chain's CDR3 is CASSQEAGRNTEAFF. The CDR3 nucleotides read TGTGCCAGCAGCCAAGAAGCCGGGCGGAACACTGAAGCTTTCTTT.

This clonotype was seen ten or more times. J is TRBJ1-2 and V is TRBV4-1, with 7 bases lining up with TRBD1. The V gene's germline CDR1 is MGHRA and CDR2 YSYEKL. The CDR3 is 16 residues long. J gave up 1 base and V 0 bases, and 5 bases lay outside the gene matches. CDR3 in amino acids: CASSQDAGGFNYGYTF. The CDR3 DNA is TGCGCCAGCAGCCAAGATGCAGGGGGATTTAACTATGGCTACACCTTC.

This clonotype has ten or more counts. V gene TRBV10-3 combines with J gene TRBJ2-7, with 7 bases lining up with TRBD1. J lost 5 bases, V lost 3 bases, and 4 bases had no gene match. This CDR3 is 13 amino acids long. CDR1 and CDR2 (germline): ENHRY, SYGVKD. The CDR3 DNA reads TGTGCCATCAGTGAAAGCGACAGGGACGAGCAGTACTTC. Its protein is CAISESDRDEQYF.

Ten or more counts support this clonotype. The chain joins TRBV2 to TRBJ2-7; D call uncertain. The CDR3 sequence is 14 residues long. Germline-derived CDR1 and CDR2 are SNHLY and FYNNEI. The V gene lost 8 bases and the J gene lost 0 bases, with 14 bases spanning the gap. CDR3 DNA: TGTGCCAGCGGTAGACGGAAGAGCTCCTACGAGCAGTACTTC. Translating gives CASGRRKSSYEQYF.

In its sample, this clonotype was seen many times. The chain joins TRBV12-3 or TRBV12-4 to TRBJ2-7, with unresolved D. This CDR3 has 13 residues. Trimming shortened V by 2 bases and J by 3 bases, and 8 bases separated the two germline ends. CDR3: CASSLRWGYEQYF. Written as DNA, the CDR3 is TGTGCCAGCAGTTTAAGATGGGGCTACGAGCAGTACTTC.

Many counts were recorded for this clonotype. The chain carries TRBV7-8 and TRBJ2-1; D is possibly TRBD2 (6 bases). The V and J ends lost 6 bases and 4 bases respectively, with 19 bases between them. There are 16 residues in the CDR3. The V gene's germline CDR1 is SGHVS and CDR2 FQNEAQ. In DNA, the CDR3 is TGTGCCAGCAGTTCCGCGGGGCGAGGGAGTTACAATGAGCAGTTCTTC. This translates into CASSSAGRGSYNEQFF.

Ten or more counts support this clonotype. The chain employs TRBV5-5 and TRBJ2-2, with TRBD2 identical over 9 bases. V was pared by 4 bases and J by 5 bases, with 15 bases of the junction left unmatched. Germline CDR1 reads SGHKS; CDR2 reads YYEKEE (reference sequence). The CDR3 contains 18 residues. DNA for the CDR3: TGTGCCAGCAGCCCGGGGGGGGTAGCGGGAGTGGAGACCGGGGAGCTGTTTTTT. Protein product: CASSPGGVAGVETGELFF.

Details on this clonotype: One end of the junction does not line up with germline, which may come from a read error. The rearrangement links TRBV6-1 to TRBJ2-6, with D perhaps matching TRBD1 (5 bases). There are 16 residues in the CDR3. CDR1 is MNHNS, CDR2 SASEGT, per germline. CDR3 amino acids: CASNEFTGSGANVLTF. The CDR3 DNA sequence: TGTGCCAGCAATGAATTTACAGGCTCTGGGGCCAACGTCCTGACTTTC.

Note on this clonotype: Mismatch with germline at one junction end may stem from a read error. The genes are TRBV29-1 and TRBJ2-7, with 10 bases identical to TRBD2. This CDR3 has 15 amino acids. CDR1 SQVTM and CDR2 ANQGSEA come from the germline V gene. CDR3 sequence: CSVIAGGPSTYEQCF. The CDR3 region has the DNA TGCAGCGTTATAGCGGGAGGACCATCTACCTACGAGCAGTGCTTC.

This clonotype was counted many times. The rearrangement uses TRBV11-2 and TRBJ2-1, with a possible D match to TRBD2 (5 bases). The ends were cut back, 0 bases at V and 2 bases at J, with 14 bases in the middle. Per germline, CDR1 SGHAT and CDR2 FQNNGV. CDR3 length: 17 residues. The CDR3 coding sequence is TGTGCCAGCAGCTTAGATTCCGGTGCGGGCACCTACAATGAGCAGTTCTTC. Protein: CASSLDSGAGTYNEQFF.

Regarding this clonotype: This may come from a read error, since a much larger clone is one base off. The chain recombines TRBV7-2 with TRBJ1-2; possible D gene TRBD1, 6 bases. V was trimmed by 1 base and J by 2 bases, leaving 17 bases between them. Looked up from germline, CDR1 is SGHTA and CDR2 is FQGNSA. The CDR3 has 17 residues. For the CDR3, the DNA is TGTGCCAGCAGCTTAGTGCCGAACAGGGAGGGGAACTATGGCTACACCTTC. Translation: CASSLVPNREGNYGYTF.

This clonotype was picked up many times. The rearrangement joins TRBV29-1 to TRBJ1-1; D not certain. V dropped 4 bases and J dropped 1 base, with 10 bases sitting between them. The CDR3 runs to 13 residues. Germline V gene data show CDR1 as SQVTM and CDR2 as ANQGSEA. DNA for the CDR3: TGCAGCGTTGCCCTCGCAGGGAACACTGAAGCTTTCTTT. Protein sequence: CSVALAGNTEAFF.

Ten or more counts support this clonotype. The CDR3 sequence is CASSQGGGMGNEQFF. CDR3 sequence (DNA): TGTGCCAGCAGCCAAGGGGGCGGGATGGGCAATGAGCAGTTCTTC. The rearrangement uses TRBV3-1 and TRBJ2-1; the D gene is possibly TRBD2 (6 bases). This CDR3 is built from 15 residues. V lost 1 base and J 6 bases, leaving 13 bases between the germline ends. Per germline, CDR1 LGHDT and CDR2 YNNKEL (reference sequence).

This clonotype appeared a few times. The V gene is TRBV6-2 or TRBV6-3, the J gene TRBJ2-1, with D unclear. This CDR3 has 14 amino acids. The germline gives CDR1 MNHEY, CDR2 SVGEGT. V was shortened by 2 bases and J by 4 bases, with 9 bases between the two germline ends. CDR3 DNA sequence: TGTGCCAGCAGTTACCTCGGCGAATACAATGAGCAGTTCTTC. Its protein is CASSYLGEYNEQFF.

Many counts were recorded for this clonotype. This chain connects TRBV10-3 to TRBJ2-3, with D maybe TRBD2 (5 bases). Trimming took off 6 bases at V and 0 bases at J, with 10 bases between the two ends. The CDR3 runs 14 residues. The germline CDR1 and CDR2 sequences are ENHRY and SYGVKD. The DNA for the CDR3 is TGTGCCATCAGGGGAGCGTTTAGCACAGATACGCAGTATTTT. As protein: CAIRGAFSTDTQYF.

In its sample, this clonotype was seen many times. V and J are TRBV5-5 and TRBJ2-6, with 10 nucleotides matching TRBD2. Trimming cost V 2 bases and J 0 bases; bases outside gene matches: 2. CDR3 length: 17 amino acids. From germline, CDR1 is SGHKS and CDR2 YYEKEE (reference sequence). The CDR3 is CASSLIAGGSGANVLTF. CDR3 in DNA: TGTGCCAGCAGCTTAATAGCGGGAGGCTCTGGGGCCAACGTCCTGACTTTC.

This clonotype has ten or more counts. V and J are TRBV12-3 or TRBV12-4 and TRBJ2-2, with a weak D call TRBD1 (5 bases). V was trimmed by 3 bases and J by 8 bases, leaving 13 bases between them. The CDR3 extends over 14 amino acids. The DNA for the CDR3 is TGTGCCAGCAGTTTTACAGGACCCTCGGGGGAGCTGTTTTTT. Translating gives CASSFTGPSGELFF.

This clonotype has a count of ten or more. The genes are TRBV20-1 and TRBJ1-5; TRBD1 aligns across 8 bases. V lost 3 bases and J lost 4; bases outside the gene matches: 5. The CDR3 is 14 residues long. The germline gives CDR1 DFQATT, CDR2 SNEGSKA (reference sequence). The CDR3 loop reads CSASADRENQPQHF. CDR3 sequence (DNA): TGCAGTGCTAGCGCGGACAGGGAAAATCAGCCCCAGCATTTT.

This clonotype was detected many times. This sequence joins TRBV20-1 and TRBJ2-1, with 7 bases lining up with TRBD1. CDR1 DFQATT and CDR2 SNEGSKA come from the germline V gene (reference sequence). The V and J ends lost 3 bases and 5 bases, in that order; junction bases with no gene match: 4. The CDR3 sequence is 13 residues long. This CDR3 reads CSARGDSNNEQFF. CDR3 in DNA: TGCAGTGCTAGGGGGGACAGCAACAATGAGCAGTTCTTC.